This T cell receptor beta chain was sequenced during a study of T cells after yellow fever vaccination. Study-level results: The presence of abundant clonotypes contaminating from the bulk population was possible in FACS-sorted repertoires. Overlap between CD4 and CD8 compartments was detected for a small share of clonotypes. Clones that expanded after primary vaccination mostly reappeared after the booster (roughly 96% CD4, 88% CD8).

It was through 5'RACE template switching that TCR cDNA was made, with a universal primer site and UMIs added. Each CDR3 protein gets one entry after TCRdb re-called the 5' RACE reads with MiXCR. The table lists roughly 310,000 distinct CDR3 sequences, 7.5% to 9% of them singletons. From germline, CDR1 is LNHDA and CDR2 SQIVND (reference sequence). The V segment lost 5 bases and the J segment 0 bases; nucleotides outside the gene matches: 11. The CDR3 runs 20 residues. Concerning this clonotype: Its target is not known.

The clonotype originates from a man between 18 and 35 years old who received the YFV17D yellow fever vaccine. This chain uses TRBV19 with TRBJ2-1; 15 bases map to TRBD2. This material consisted of PBMCs, taken on the day of the first yellow fever vaccination. CDR3 sequence reads: CASSPTGTSGGMVSYNEQFF. DNA of the CDR3: TGTGCCAGTAGTCCCACCGGGACTAGCGGGGGGATGGTCTCCTACAATGAGCAGTTCTTC.